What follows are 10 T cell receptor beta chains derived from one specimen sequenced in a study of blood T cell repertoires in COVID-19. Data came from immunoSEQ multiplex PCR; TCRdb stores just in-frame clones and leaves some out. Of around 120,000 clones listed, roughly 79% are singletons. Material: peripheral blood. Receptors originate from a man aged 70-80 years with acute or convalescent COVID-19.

The CDR3 nucleotides are TGTGCCAGCAGGAACGCAGGGGGTTACACCGGGGAGCTGTTTTTT. Residues: CASRNAGGYTGELFF. The chain has TRBV7-2 and TRBJ2-2; 7 positions agree with TRBD1. CDR3 length: 15 amino acids. After removal of 6 bases from V and 3 bases from J, the junction contained 7 bases not matched to a gene. CDR1 and CDR2 from the germline V gene are SGHTA and FQGNSA.

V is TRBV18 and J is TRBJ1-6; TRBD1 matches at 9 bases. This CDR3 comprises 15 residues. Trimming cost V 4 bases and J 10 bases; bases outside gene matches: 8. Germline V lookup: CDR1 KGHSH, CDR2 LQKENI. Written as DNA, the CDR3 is TGTGCCAGCTCACGGTCCCGGGACAGGGACTCACCCCTCCACTTT. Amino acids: CASSRSRDRDSPLHF.

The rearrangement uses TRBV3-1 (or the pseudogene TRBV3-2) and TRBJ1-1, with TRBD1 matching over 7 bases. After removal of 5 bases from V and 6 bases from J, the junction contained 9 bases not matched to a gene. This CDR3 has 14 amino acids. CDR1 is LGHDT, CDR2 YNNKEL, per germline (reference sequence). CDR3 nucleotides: TGTGCCAGCAGCGAGGCGACAGGGCAATCTGAAGCTTTCTTT. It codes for CASSEATGQSEAFF.

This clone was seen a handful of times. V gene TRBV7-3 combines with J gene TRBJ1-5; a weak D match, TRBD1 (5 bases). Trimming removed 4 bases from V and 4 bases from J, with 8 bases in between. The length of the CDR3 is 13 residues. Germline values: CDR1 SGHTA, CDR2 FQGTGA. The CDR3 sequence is CASSSGLNQPQHF. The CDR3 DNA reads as TGTGCCAGCAGCTCAGGGCTTAATCAGCCCCAGCATTTT.

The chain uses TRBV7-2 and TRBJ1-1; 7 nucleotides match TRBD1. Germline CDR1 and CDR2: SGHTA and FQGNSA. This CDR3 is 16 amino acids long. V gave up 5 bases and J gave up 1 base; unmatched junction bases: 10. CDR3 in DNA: TGTGCCAGCAGCCCCACCAACAGGGGCCAGAACACTGAAGCTTTCTTT. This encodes CASSPTNRGQNTEAFF.

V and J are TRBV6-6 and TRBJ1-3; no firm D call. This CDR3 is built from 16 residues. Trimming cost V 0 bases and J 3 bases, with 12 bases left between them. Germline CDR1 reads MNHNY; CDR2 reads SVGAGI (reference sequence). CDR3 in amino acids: CASSYSDYKIGNTIYF. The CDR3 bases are TGTGCCAGCAGTTACTCTGATTACAAGATTGGAAACACCATATATTTT.

As DNA, the CDR3 is TGTGCCAGTATAAGCGGGGGGGTTACCACCGGGGAGCTGTTTTTT. As protein: CASISGGVTTGELFF. The gene calls are TRBV19 and TRBJ2-2, with 10 bases that match TRBD2. CDR1 and CDR2 from the germline V gene are LNHDA and SQIVND (reference sequence). The J segment lost 4 bases and the V segment lost 7 bases, leaving 6 bases of the junction unmatched. The CDR3 has 15 amino acids.

CDR3 nucleotides: TGTGCCAGCAGTTTCTCAGGGGTTCTCTCCTACAATGAGCAGTTCTTC. Protein: CASSFSGVLSYNEQFF. The V gene is TRBV6-5, the J gene TRBJ2-1, with a tentative D call TRBD1 (6 bases). Germline V CDR1 and CDR2: MNHEY, SVGAGI. The CDR3 consists of 16 residues. V lost 4 bases, J lost 0 bases, and 13 bases lay in between.

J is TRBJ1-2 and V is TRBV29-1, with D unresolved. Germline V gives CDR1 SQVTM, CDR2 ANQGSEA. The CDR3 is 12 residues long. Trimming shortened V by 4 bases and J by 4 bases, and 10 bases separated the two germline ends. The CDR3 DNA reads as TGCAGCGTTGTAATAGGGAGCTATGGCTACACCTTC. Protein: CSVVIGSYGYTF.

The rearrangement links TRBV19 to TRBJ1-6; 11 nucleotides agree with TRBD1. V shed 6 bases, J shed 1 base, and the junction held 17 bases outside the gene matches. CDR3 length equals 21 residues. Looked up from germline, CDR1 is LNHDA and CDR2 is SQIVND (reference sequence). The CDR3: CASSLGVSGTGGFSYNSPLHF. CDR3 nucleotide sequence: TGTGCCAGTAGCCTAGGAGTATCCGGGACAGGGGGTTTTTCCTATAATTCACCCCTCCACTTT.